The 32 T cell receptor beta chains below were found in one sample sequenced in a study of OX40 agonist ivuxolimab in advanced cancers. Profiling relied on immunoSEQ multiplex PCR, and the TCRdb table lists in-frame clones only, not all of them. The sample lists 43,000 or so clones; about 90% were seen once. The input for sequencing was CD4+ or CD8+ T cells sorted from blood, taken in a trial of the OX40 agonist ivuxolimab. These receptors came from an adult with an advanced solid tumor such as melanoma, head and neck, liver or kidney cancer.

This clone was counted only a few times. The chain uses TRBV7-9 and TRBJ1-1; the match to TRBD1 covers 7 bases. Per germline, CDR1 SEHNR and CDR2 FQNEAQ (reference sequence). V shed 3 bases and J 3 bases; nucleotides not matched to a gene: 1. The CDR3 runs 13 residues. CDR3 nucleotide sequence: TGTGCCAGCAGCTTCGACAGGGACACTGAAGCTTTCTTT. Translated, it gives CASSFDRDTEAFF.

CDR3 amino acids: CAWSARTGLNEQYF. The CDR3 DNA sequence: TGTGCCTGGAGCGCCCGGACAGGGTTAAACGAGCAGTACTTC. The rearrangement joins TRBV30 to TRBJ2-7, with 8 bases that match TRBD1. Trimming cost V 3 bases and J 5 bases; bases outside gene matches: 9. CDR3 length: 14 amino acids. Germline loops: CDR1 GTSNPN, CDR2 SVGIG (reference sequence).

V is TRBV30 and J is TRBJ2-1, with a weak D call TRBD2 (5 bases). Trimming stripped 7 bases from V and 4 bases from J, with 14 bases between. CDR1 is GTSNPN and CDR2 is SVGIG in the germline V gene (reference sequence). The CDR3 has 13 residues. The DNA for the CDR3 is TGTGCCTTCCAGCGGAGCTTATACAATGAGCAGTTCTTC. Translated, it gives CAFQRSLYNEQFF.

V usage is TRBV28 and J usage is TRBJ1-5; the match to TRBD1 covers 10 bases. Trimming cost V 6 bases and J 6 bases; bases outside gene matches: 5. Germline V CDR1 and CDR2: MDHEN, SYDVKM. The CDR3 sequence is 14 residues long. The DNA of the CDR3 is TGTGCCAGCAGCTCCGGGACAGGGGTTCAGCCCCAGCATTTT. Translated: CASSSGTGVQPQHF.

The chain carries TRBV29-1 and TRBJ2-7; TRBD1 might be the D (5 bases). The V gene's germline CDR1 is SQVTM and CDR2 ANQGSEA. The CDR3 runs 11 residues. V gave up 7 bases and J gave up 4 bases, with 11 bases separating them. The CDR3 sequence: CSASTVYEQYF. The CDR3 DNA sequence: TGCAGCGCCTCGACAGTTTACGAGCAGTACTTC.

The chain carries TRBV5-4 and TRBJ2-3; 7 nucleotides match TRBD2. J lost 3 bases, V lost 4 bases, and 14 bases had no gene match. Germline V gene sequence: CDR1 SGHNT, CDR2 YYREEE (reference sequence). This CDR3 region has 17 residues. The CDR3, as DNA: TGTGCCAGCAGCCGGACGTGGGGGGGGAGCCCAACAGATACGCAGTATTTT. It encodes CASSRTWGGSPTDTQYF.

The count of this clone is one. The chain joins TRBV27 to TRBJ1-5; D call uncertain. This CDR3 has 15 residues. CDR1 MNHEY and CDR2 SMNVEV come from the germline V gene (reference sequence). V lost 2 bases and J 0 bases, leaving 8 bases between the germline ends. CDR3 DNA: TGTGCCAGCAGTTTACAGGCCAATAGCAATCAGCCCCAGCATTTT. It is translated as CASSLQANSNQPQHF.

This chain uses TRBV5-5 with TRBJ2-3; D is unclear. V was pared by 7 bases and J by 1 base, with 7 bases between. There are 12 residues in the CDR3. Germline CDR1 and CDR2: SGHKS and YYEKEE (reference sequence). The CDR3 protein is CASGRGTDTQYF. The DNA of the CDR3 is TGTGCCAGCGGTCGGGGCACAGATACGCAGTATTTT. Full variable domain (rest looked up from reference TRBV5-5 and TRBJ2-3): DAGVTQSPTHLIKTRGQQVTLRCSPISGHKSVSWYQQVLGQGPQFIFQYYEKEERGRGNFPDRFSARQFPNYSSELNVNALLLGDSALYLCASGRGTDTQYFGPGTRLTVL.

This chain connects TRBV6-1 to TRBJ1-4, with D possibly being TRBD1 (6 bases). V lost 5 bases and J lost 6, with 13 bases in between. The CDR3 extends over 14 amino acids. Germline CDR1 is MNHNS and CDR2 is SASEGT. CDR3 nucleotide sequence: TGTGCCAGCAGTAAAACCAGGGGAGATGAAAAACTGTTTTTT. As protein: CASSKTRGDEKLFF.

The chain couples TRBV6-5 to TRBJ2-7; 7 bases align to TRBD1. Germline V gene lookup returns CDR1 MNHEY and CDR2 SVGAGI. CDR3 length: 15 amino acids. J lost 2 bases, V lost 2 bases, and 6 bases had no gene match. The CDR3 DNA reads TGTGCCAGCAGTTACAGCTTCGGACAGGCCTACGAGCAGTACTTC. As protein: CASSYSFGQAYEQYF.

This rearrangement joins TRBV27 to TRBJ2-7; TRBD1 matches 7 bases. Germline lookup yields CDR1 MNHEY and CDR2 SMNVEV (reference sequence). V lost 4 bases and J lost 4; bases outside the gene matches: 13. The CDR3 has 16 residues. The DNA for the CDR3 is TGTGCCAGCAGTTCCACAGGGGCTCAGGGCCAATACGAGCAGTACTTC. Its protein is CASSSTGAQGQYEQYF.

This clone has more than one count but fewer than ten. J is TRBJ1-1 and V is TRBV4-1; TRBD1 might be the D (5 bases). Deletions cut 6 bases from V and 0 bases from J, with 11 bases between. Germline lookup yields CDR1 MGHRA and CDR2 YSYEKL. The CDR3 is 14 amino acids. CDR3 coding DNA: TGCGCCAGCAGTCGACAGAGAGTGAACACTGAAGCTTTCTTT. Translation: CASSRQRVNTEAFF.

The chain joins TRBV19 to TRBJ2-2; D not resolved. The CDR3 runs to 13 residues. The germline gives CDR1 LNHDA, CDR2 SQIVND (reference sequence). The V and J ends lost 6 bases and 2 bases respectively, with 7 bases between them. CDR3 in amino acids: CASRVFNTGELFF. The CDR3 DNA is TGTGCCAGTAGGGTTTTCAACACCGGGGAGCTGTTTTTT.

This chain joins TRBV28 and TRBJ1-2; 7 nucleotides line up with TRBD1. The CDR3 runs to 14 residues. V shed 5 bases, J shed 5 bases, and the junction held 8 bases outside the gene matches. From germline, CDR1 is MDHEN and CDR2 SYDVKM. The CDR3 spells CASSTPGQKYGYTF. As DNA, the CDR3 is TGTGCCAGCAGTACCCCGGGACAGAAGTATGGCTACACCTTC.

The rearrangement links TRBV19 to TRBJ1-1; D gene ambiguous. The ends were cut back, 3 bases at V and 0 bases at J, with 11 bases in the middle. Germline V lookup: CDR1 LNHDA, CDR2 SQIVND (reference sequence). The CDR3 loop spans 15 amino acids. CDR3 nucleotides: TGTGCCAGTAGTATCCGGCCCCTTCTGAACACTGAAGCTTTCTTT. It encodes CASSIRPLLNTEAFF.

A word on this clone: Within the sample, other DNA sequences also encode this same CDR3. This sequence joins TRBV7-9 and TRBJ2-2; no definite D call. The CDR3 extends over 14 amino acids. V was shortened by 2 bases and J by 5 bases, with 9 bases between the two germline ends. Looked up from germline, CDR1 is SEHNR and CDR2 is FQNEAQ (reference sequence). CDR3 DNA: TGTGCCAGCAGCTTATATAGCCTAACCGGGGAGCTGTTTTTT. Amino acid sequence: CASSLYSLTGELFF.

The chain couples TRBV30 to TRBJ1-1, with 8 bases lining up with TRBD1. Germline loops: CDR1 GTSNPN, CDR2 SVGIG (reference sequence). The CDR3 extends over 13 amino acids. V was clipped by 4 bases and J by 5 bases; unmatched bases: 6. DNA of the CDR3: TGTGCCTGGACTGCCACAGGGGGGACTGAAGCTTTCTTT. Its translation: CAWTATGGTEAFF.

J is TRBJ2-7 and V is TRBV28, with unresolved D. There are 12 residues in the CDR3. Germline assignment: CDR1 MDHEN and CDR2 SYDVKM. The V end lost 8 bases, the J end lost 1 base, and 9 bases lay between the germline ends. The CDR3 is CASSLQSYEQYF. Written as DNA, the CDR3 is TGTGCCAGCTCCCTTCAGTCCTACGAGCAGTACTTC.

The V gene is TRBV28, the J gene TRBJ2-7; D perhaps matches TRBD2 (7 bases). Germline assignment: CDR1 MDHEN and CDR2 SYDVKM. Trimming took 6 bases from V and 4 from J, leaving 19 bases between them. The CDR3 length is 15 residues. CDR3 sequence (DNA): TGTGCCAGCAGACCCCCCTTGGGGAGGGGGTACGAGCAGTACTTC. Its protein product is CASRPPLGRGYEQYF.

The chain is built from TRBV19 and TRBJ2-5; perhaps D is TRBD1 or TRBD2 (5 bases each). V gave up 9 bases and J gave up 5 bases, with 10 bases separating them. The CDR3 extends over 11 amino acids. Germline V CDR1 and CDR2: LNHDA, SQIVND (reference sequence). CDR3 amino acids: CASRWGETQYF. CDR3 bases: TGTGCCAGCCGCTGGGGGGAGACCCAGTACTTC.

The CDR3 protein is CASSRRVSGRVSTYEQYF. CDR3 bases: TGTGCCAGCAGCCGACGGGTTAGCGGGAGGGTTTCCACCTACGAGCAGTACTTC. The J gene is TRBJ2-7, the V gene TRBV11-1; TRBD2 matches at 11 bases. The CDR3 extends over 18 amino acids. The V segment lost 5 bases and the J segment 2 bases; nucleotides outside the gene matches: 14. Germline CDR1 and CDR2: SGHAT and FQDESV (reference sequence).

V usage is TRBV5-4 and J usage is TRBJ2-7, with D maybe TRBD2 (6 bases). Germline values: CDR1 SGHNT, CDR2 YYREEE (reference sequence). V lost 2 bases and J lost 0, with 9 bases in between. This CDR3 region has 14 residues. The CDR3 region is CASSLPSDSYEQYF. The CDR3 coding sequence is TGTGCCAGCAGCTTACCTAGCGACTCCTACGAGCAGTACTTC.

As regards this clone: At one boundary the junction diverges from the germline segment, which might be a read error. The same CDR3 can be traced to other DNA sequences in this sample. The chain joins TRBV18 to TRBJ2-3, with D possibly matching TRBD1 (5 bases). CDR1 and CDR2 (germline): KGHSH, LQKENI. CDR3 length: 12 residues. CDR3 in amino acids: CASSPQADTQYF. The CDR3 DNA reads TGTGCCAGCTCTCCACAGGCGGATACGCAGTATTTT.

The rearrangement uses TRBV10-2 and TRBJ1-1, with D maybe TRBD1 (5 bases). This CDR3 is 12 amino acids long. CDR1 and CDR2 from the germline V gene are WSHSY and SAAADI. The germline V and J ends were trimmed by 6 bases and 7 bases, with 12 bases remaining between them. This CDR3 is CASRAGNSEAFF. CDR3 coding DNA: TGCGCCAGCAGGGCAGGGAATAGTGAAGCTTTCTTT.

The chain couples TRBV21-1 to TRBJ2-7; the table's D call, TRBD1, has no DNA check behind it. TRBV21-1 is marked as a pseudogene. The CDR3 is 17 residues long. The CDR3 sequence is CASSLAGFLHHGYEQYF. DNA of the CDR3: TGTGCCAGCAGTCTGGCAGGGTTTCTTCATCATGGCTACGAGCAGTACTTC.

The chain recombines TRBV11-3 with TRBJ2-1; 13 bases are shared with TRBD2. This CDR3 region has 15 residues. Germline loops: CDR1 SGHNT, CDR2 YENEEA. J was trimmed by 7 bases and V by 4 bases; bases with no gene match: 4. DNA of the CDR3: TGTGCCAGCAGCTCCGGGACTAGCGGGAATAATGAGCAGTTCTTC. This translates into CASSSGTSGNNEQFF.

This chain uses TRBV11-2 with TRBJ2-5, with D perhaps matching TRBD2 (5 bases). Germline values: CDR1 SGHAT, CDR2 FQNNGV. The CDR3 loop spans 14 amino acids. The V and J ends lost 1 base and 4 bases respectively, with 10 bases between them. In nucleotides, the CDR3 is TGTGCCAGCAGCTTAGGGATCCTAGCAGAGACCCAGTACTTC. Protein product: CASSLGILAETQYF. The full variable domain, with the rest looked up from reference TRBV11-2 and TRBJ2-5, is EAGVAQSPRYKIIEKRQSVAFWCNPISGHATLYWYQQILGQGPKLLIQFQNNGVVDDSQLPKDRFSAERLKGVDSTLKIQPAKLEDSAVYLCASSLGILAETQYFGPGTRLLVL.

This clone was picked up one time. This chain joins TRBV9 and TRBJ2-2; 9 bases fit TRBD1. Germline lookup yields CDR1 SGDLS and CDR2 YYNGEE. V shed 4 bases and J 5 bases; nucleotides not matched to a gene: 3. The CDR3 extends over 14 amino acids. The CDR3 here is CASSLGQGTGELFF. The DNA of the CDR3 is TGTGCCAGCAGCCTCGGACAGGGGACCGGGGAGCTGTTTTTT.

This clone showed up just a few times. The V call is TRBV20-1, the J call TRBJ2-7, with D hard to call. Per germline, CDR1 DFQATT and CDR2 SNEGSKA (reference sequence). V was shortened by 6 bases and J by 3 bases, with 9 bases between the two germline ends. This CDR3 region has 11 residues. The CDR3 spells CSATIGYEQYF. CDR3 DNA sequence: TGCAGTGCCACAATTGGCTACGAGCAGTACTTC.

A note on this clone: Germline is not matched at one junction end, which may reflect a read error. The chain links TRBV29-1 to TRBJ2-7; TRBD1 might be the D (6 bases). The CDR3 is 12 residues long. Germline loops: CDR1 SQVTM, CDR2 ANQGSEA. The DNA for the CDR3 is TGCAGCGTTCAAGAGGGGGTCGGTGAGCAGTACTTC. Protein sequence: CSVQEGVGEQYF.

The chain has TRBV30 and TRBJ2-7; TRBD1 might be the D (6 bases). This CDR3 spans 14 amino acids. Germline CDR1 reads GTSNPN; CDR2 reads SVGIG (reference sequence). Between the trimmed V and J ends, which lost 3 bases and 2 bases, there was a span of 14 bases. Here the CDR3 DNA reads TGTGCCTGGAGGACCAGGGCAGGGGCCTACGAGCAGTACTTC. It translates to CAWRTRAGAYEQYF.

This rearrangement joins TRBV18 to TRBJ2-3, with TRBD2 matching 8 bases. Germline V gene sequence: CDR1 KGHSH, CDR2 LQKENI. V shed 6 bases, J shed 0 bases, and the junction held 5 bases outside the gene matches. The CDR3 covers 15 residues. The CDR3 DNA reads TGTGCCAGCTCCGCAGCGGGAGCTAGCACAGATACGCAGTATTTT. Translation gives CASSAAGASTDTQYF.